This T cell receptor beta chain was recorded in a study of shared clonotypes between healthy human individuals. TCRdb keeps only in-frame clones here, not all; method: immunoSEQ multiplex PCR. The sample consists of 1.6 million or so clones, 98% of them appearing once. Per the germline V gene, CDR1 is SGHTA and CDR2 is FQGNSA. The CDR3 loop spans 15 amino acids. Trimming at V came to 2 bases and at J to 2 bases, leaving 3 bases not matched to a gene. This clone occurred once. The gene calls are TRBV7-2 and TRBJ2-1, with 7 bases that match TRBD2. The sequence was obtained from a young man in good health. The sequenced material came from naive CD4+ T cells sorted from blood. Subset given: CD45RA+ positively selected. Here the CDR3 reads CASSLSGGAYNEQFF. The CDR3 coding sequence is TGTGCCAGCAGCTTATCGGGAGGCGCCTACAATGAGCAGTTCTTC.